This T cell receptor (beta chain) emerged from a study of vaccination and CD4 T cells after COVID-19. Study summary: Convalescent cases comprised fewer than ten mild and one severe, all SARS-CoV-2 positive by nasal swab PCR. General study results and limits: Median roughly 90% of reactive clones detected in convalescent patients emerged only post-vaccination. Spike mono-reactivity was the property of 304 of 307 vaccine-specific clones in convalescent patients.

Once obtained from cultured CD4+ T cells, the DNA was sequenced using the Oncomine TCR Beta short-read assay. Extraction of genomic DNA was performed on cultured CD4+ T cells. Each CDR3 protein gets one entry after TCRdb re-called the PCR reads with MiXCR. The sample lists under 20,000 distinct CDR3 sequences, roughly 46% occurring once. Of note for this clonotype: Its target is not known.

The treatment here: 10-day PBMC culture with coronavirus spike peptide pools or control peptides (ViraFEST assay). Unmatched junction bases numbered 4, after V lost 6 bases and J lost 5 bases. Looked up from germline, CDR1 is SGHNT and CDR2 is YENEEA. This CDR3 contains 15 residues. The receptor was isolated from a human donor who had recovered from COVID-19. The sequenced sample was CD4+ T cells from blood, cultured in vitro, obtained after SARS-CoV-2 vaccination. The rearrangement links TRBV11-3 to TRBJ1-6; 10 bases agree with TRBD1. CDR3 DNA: TGTGCCAGCAGTCCCGGGACAGGGGATAATTCACCCCTCCACTTT. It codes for CASSPGTGDNSPLHF.